The 8 T cell receptor beta chains below all came from one sample that was sequenced in a study of blood T cell repertoires in COVID-19. Measured with immunoSEQ multiplex PCR; TCRdb has only the in-frame clones, and not every one. The sample has fewer than 150,000 clones; roughly 89% are singletons. Sequencing was performed on peripheral blood. The receptors stem from a middle-aged woman with acute or convalescent COVID-19.

A single count supports this clone. The chain carries TRBV4-2 and TRBJ1-2, with D perhaps TRBD1 (5 bases). The length of the CDR3 is 13 residues. Trimming took off 1 base at V and 4 bases at J, with 7 bases between the two ends. Germline-derived CDR1 and CDR2 are LGHNA and YNFKEQ. The DNA for the CDR3 is TGTGCCAGCAGCCAAGGGACACGCTATGGCTACACCTTC. It specifies CASSQGTRYGYTF.

This clone appeared a single time. The V gene is TRBV7-9, the J gene TRBJ1-1; 11 bases line up with TRBD1. The germline CDR1 and CDR2 sequences are SEHNR and FQNEAQ (reference sequence). Trimming cost V 5 bases and J 5 bases; bases outside gene matches: 7. The CDR3 length is 15 residues. Written as DNA, the CDR3 is TGTGCCAGCAGCCCATTTGGACAGGGGGCAACTGAAGCTTTCTTT. This sequence encodes CASSPFGQGATEAFF.

In DNA, the CDR3 is TGCGCCAGCAGCCAAGATACCGGGGACACCGGGGAGCTGTTTTTT. Translating it yields CASSQDTGDTGELFF. V usage is TRBV4-3 and J usage is TRBJ2-2, with D possibly TRBD2 on 5 matching bases. Germline V gene sequence: CDR1 LGHNA, CDR2 YSLEER. Trimming cost V 0 bases and J 3 bases, with 8 bases left between them. CDR3 length: 15 residues.

V and J are TRBV7-8 and TRBJ1-2, with unresolved D. CDR3 length equals 16 residues. Per germline, CDR1 SGHVS and CDR2 FQNEAQ. V lost 2 bases and J 0 bases, leaving 13 bases between the germline ends. CDR3 sequence: CASSLKRTIANYGYTF. In nucleotides, the CDR3 is TGTGCCAGCAGCTTAAAGAGGACTATAGCTAACTATGGCTACACCTTC.

V is TRBV6-1 and J is TRBJ1-2; TRBD1 matches 7 bases. CDR1 is MNHNS and CDR2 is SASEGT in the germline V gene. The V segment lost 3 bases and the J segment 2 bases; nucleotides outside the gene matches: 9. This CDR3 region has 16 residues. In DNA form, the CDR3 reads TGTGCCAGCAGTGATAGGGGGCGCAGGGGGAACTATGGCTACACCTTC. Amino acids: CASSDRGRRGNYGYTF.

The chain uses TRBV9 and TRBJ1-2; 7 bases are a match to TRBD1. This CDR3 is 14 amino acids long. Trimming at V came to 3 bases and at J to 2 bases, leaving 4 bases not matched to a gene. The germline V gene has CDR1 SGDLS and CDR2 YYNGEE. In DNA form, the CDR3 reads TGTGCCAGCAGCGCCCCGGACAGGAACTATGGCTACACCTTC. Residues: CASSAPDRNYGYTF.

The CDR3 spells CASSYGGSTDTQYF. CDR3 bases: TGTGCCAGCAGTTACGGGGGGAGCACAGATACGCAGTATTTT. The rearrangement joins TRBV28 to TRBJ2-3, with 7 bases matching TRBD2. Germline V CDR1 and CDR2: MDHEN, SYDVKM. This CDR3 spans 14 amino acids. Losses at the gene ends were 4 bases for V and 0 bases for J; bases not matched to a gene: 1.

CDR3 bases: TGTGCCAGCAGCCCCTTCCTACGGCATGCGGACAATGAGCAGTTCTTC. Its translation: CASSPFLRHADNEQFF. The chain recombines TRBV5-6 with TRBJ2-1; D unresolved. This CDR3 region has 16 residues. The V gene lost 4 bases and the J gene lost 5 bases, with 19 bases spanning the gap. Germline V gene sequence: CDR1 SGHDT, CDR2 YYEEEE. Filled out from reference TRBV5-6 and TRBJ2-1, the complete variable domain reads DAGVTQSPTHLIKTRGQQVTLRCSPKSGHDTVSWYQQALGQGPQFIFQYYEEEERQRGNFPDRFSGHQFPNYSSELNVNALLLGDSALYLCASSPFLRHADNEQFFGPGTRLTVL.